The clone carrying this TCR beta chain was seen many times. The length of the CDR3 is 15 residues. CDR1 SGHNT and CDR2 YENEEA come from the germline V gene. This entry belongs to a study of regulatory T cells in long-lasting Graves disease. Sample time point: newly diagnosed GD, antithyroid drugs for less than 3 months. PBMCs provided the RNA from which the TCR library was made. Library construction for TCR beta used iRepertoire HTBI primers and Arm-PCR of CDR3 regions. Via MiXCR, TCRdb re-called the multiplex PCR reads, giving one row per CDR3 protein. The sample contains hundreds of thousands of distinct CDR3 sequences, approximately 16% of which appear only once. Separately, the same data were catalogued under a study of T cells in Graves' hyperthyroidism and ophthalmopathy.

The material sequenced was peripheral blood mononuclear cells (PBMCs), taken at new diagnosis, from a patient treated with antithyroid drugs. The clonotype was recovered from a man in his forties or fifties with Graves disease. The J gene is TRBJ2-1, the V gene TRBV11-3, with TRBD1 matching 11 bases. The closer fit of TRBJ2-5 to the DNA end suggests the J call may be wrong. CDR3 DNA: TGTGCCAGCAGCCACGGACAGGGGGCTCGAGAGACCCAGTACTTC. Translated: CASSHGQGARETQYF.